These 13 T cell receptor beta chains originate from one sample sequenced in a study of CD8+ T cells in alopecia areata. Extracted RNA was reverse transcribed into cDNA, the sequencing template. Measured with immunoSEQ multiplex PCR; TCRdb has only the in-frame clones, and not every one. The sample consists of some 150,000 clones, approximately 70% of them appearing once. This specimen consisted of CD8+ T cells sorted from blood, obtained at week 0. Receptors were obtained from a human donor with alopecia areata.

This clone was picked up a small number of times. CDR3 in amino acids: CASSLSGGTDTQYF. CDR3 nucleotide sequence: TGCGCCAGCAGCTTGTCGGGAGGAACAGATACGCAGTATTTT. The chain recombines TRBV5-1 with TRBJ2-3; 7 nucleotides agree with TRBD2. Germline V lookup: CDR1 SGHRS, CDR2 YFSETQ. This CDR3 has 14 amino acids. The V and J ends lost 1 base and 3 bases, in that order; junction bases with no gene match: 2.

The genes are TRBV6-7 and TRBJ2-1; a weak D match, TRBD1 (6 bases). TRBV6-7 is given ORF status, its function remaining uncertain. V lost 0 bases to trimming and J lost 1 base, with 19 bases between them. CDR3 length: 19 residues. CDR3 DNA: TGTGCCAGCAGTTACTCCCGGGACCGGCCACAGGGATCCTACAATGAGCAGTTCTTC. Its protein is CASSYSRDRPQGSYNEQFF.

The chain links TRBV4-2 to TRBJ1-2; the D gene is possibly TRBD1 (5 bases). The CDR3 covers 15 residues. Trimming shortened V by 0 bases and J by 3 bases, and 11 bases separated the two germline ends. The germline V gene encodes CDR1 LGHNA and CDR2 YNFKEQ. The CDR3 protein is CASSQDGRDDYGYTF. The CDR3 DNA reads as TGTGCCAGCAGCCAAGATGGCAGGGATGACTATGGCTACACCTTC.

The chain is built from TRBV13 and TRBJ2-2, with 8 bases aligning to TRBD2. The junction had 0 bases not matched to a gene; V was cut back by 0 bases and J by 3 bases. The CDR3 has 15 amino acids. In germline, CDR1 is PRHDT, CDR2 FYEKMQ (reference sequence). The CDR3: CASSLGLADTGELFF. DNA of the CDR3: TGTGCCAGCAGCTTAGGACTAGCGGACACCGGGGAGCTGTTTTTT.

This clone was seen a few times. V is TRBV6-5 and J is TRBJ2-1; D gene ambiguous. Germline loops: CDR1 MNHEY, CDR2 SVGAGI. The V gene lost 6 bases and the J gene lost 0 bases, with 9 bases spanning the gap. The length of the CDR3 is 14 residues. This CDR3 is CASRDRSSYNEQFF. CDR3 sequence (DNA): TGTGCCAGCAGGGACCGTAGCTCCTACAATGAGCAGTTCTTC.

This clone was picked up a small number of times. The rearrangement uses TRBV4-1 and TRBJ1-5, with D uncertain. Germline assignment: CDR1 MGHRA and CDR2 YSYEKL. CDR3 size: 14 residues. The V end lost 1 base, the J end lost 6 bases, and 10 bases lay between the germline ends. The CDR3 coding sequence is TGCGCCAGCAGCCAAGTAACAGTATCTCAGCCCCAGCATTTT. Its translation is CASSQVTVSQPQHF.

The V call is TRBV29-1, the J call TRBJ1-1; unclear D gene. Germline lookup yields CDR1 SQVTM and CDR2 ANQGSEA. The V end lost 1 base, the J end lost 4 bases, and 7 bases lay between the germline ends. The CDR3 spans 12 residues. CDR3 protein: CSVEGPITEAFF. In DNA, the CDR3 is TGCAGCGTTGAAGGGCCGATCACTGAAGCTTTCTTT.

The V gene is TRBV30, the J gene TRBJ1-1; D call uncertain. From germline, CDR1 is GTSNPN and CDR2 SVGIG (reference sequence). The CDR3 is 12 amino acids. Deletions cut 4 bases from V and 4 bases from J, with 10 bases between. CDR3 sequence reads: CAWTRDPTEAFF. The CDR3 nucleotides read TGTGCCTGGACTAGGGATCCCACTGAAGCTTTCTTT.

This clone showed up just a few times. The V gene is TRBV10-2, the J gene TRBJ2-1; D gene uncertain. V was shortened by 8 bases and J by 5 bases, with 10 bases between the two germline ends. Germline CDR1 reads WSHSY; CDR2 reads SAAADI. The CDR3 sequence is 12 residues long. The CDR3 coding sequence is TGCGCCAGCGGGCAGCTTCACAATGAGCAGTTCTTC. This gives the protein CASGQLHNEQFF.

The chain recombines TRBV2 with TRBJ2-5; D call uncertain. V lost 3 bases and J 4 bases, leaving 6 bases between the germline ends. CDR1 is SNHLY, CDR2 FYNNEI, per germline. The CDR3 length is 12 residues. CDR3 DNA sequence: TGTGCCAGCAGTGATTATGTAGAGACCCAGTACTTC. Its protein is CASSDYVETQYF.

CDR3 loop: CASSQDIGGNPYNSPLHF. CDR3 DNA: TGTGCCAGCAGCCAAGATATCGGGGGAAACCCCTATAATTCACCCCTCCACTTT. The rearrangement joins TRBV14 to TRBJ1-6; D perhaps matches TRBD1 (5 bases). This CDR3 has 18 amino acids. Germline V CDR1 and CDR2: SGHDN, FVKESK. V was cut by 0 bases and J by 2 bases, with 14 bases left in between.

This clone was recorded a few times. The chain is built from TRBV6-6 and TRBJ2-7; D is perhaps TRBD1 (6 bases). Trimming pared 0 bases from V and 3 bases from J, leaving 9 bases between. The CDR3 is made up of 14 amino acids. CDR1 MNHNY and CDR2 SVGAGI come from the germline V gene (reference sequence). CDR3 residues: CASSYSGAVYEQYF. CDR3 in DNA: TGTGCCAGCAGTTACTCGGGGGCGGTCTACGAGCAGTACTTC.

This chain connects TRBV27 to TRBJ2-5; the D is unclear. The CDR3 loop spans 14 amino acids. The germline gives CDR1 MNHEY, CDR2 SMNVEV (reference sequence). Trimming removed 0 bases from V and 4 bases from J, with 9 bases in between. CDR3 loop: CASSLSLGGETQYF. CDR3 nucleotide sequence: TGTGCCAGCAGTTTATCGTTGGGTGGAGAGACCCAGTACTTC.